These 18 T cell receptor beta chains came from one sample sequenced in a study of post-analysis software for immune sequencing data. Overall study findings and caveats: TRBV5-6, TRBV5-1 and TRBV20-1 belonged to a set of roughly 5 TRBV segments that were more frequent in patients than controls.

Incorporated into the TCR beta cDNA libraries were unique molecular identifiers, which served to reduce PCR and sequencing biases. TCRdb ran MiXCR on the PCR reads and lists one entry per CDR3 protein. The table records more than 500,000 distinct CDR3 sequences, around 34% of them present only once. Their antigens remain unidentified. Specimen: blood. These receptors all come from a girl younger than 18 with multiple sclerosis.

This clonotype has only a few counts. The chain carries TRBV10-3 and TRBJ2-5; D not certain. CDR1 ENHRY and CDR2 SYGVKD come from the germline V gene. Deletions cut 7 bases from V and 2 bases from J, with 14 bases between. The CDR3 totals 14 residues. In nucleotides, the CDR3 is TGTGCCATCAAGGAGTCCGGACGGCAAGAGACCCAGTACTTC. This gives the protein CAIKESGRQETQYF.

The CDR3 DNA reads TGTGCCGCCAGTCCGGGACTAGCGGCTGGCACAGATACGCAGTATTTT. This encodes CAASPGLAAGTDTQYF. This rearrangement joins TRBV10-3 to TRBJ2-3, with 11 bases matching TRBD2. The CDR3 has 16 residues. Unmatched junction bases numbered 11, after V lost 11 bases and J lost 1 base. CDR1 ENHRY and CDR2 SYGVKD come from the germline V gene.

This chain links TRBV3-1 with TRBJ2-7; D possibly corresponds to TRBD2 (7 bases). CDR1 and CDR2 from the germline V gene are LGHDT and YNNKEL (reference sequence). Between the trimmed V and J ends, which lost 4 bases and 7 bases, there was a span of 20 bases. CDR3 size: 15 residues. The CDR3 DNA follows: TGTGCCAGCAGCCCCCCCGCGGGGGCCCTGGGAGAGCAGTACTTC. It is translated as CASSPPAGALGEQYF.

This clonotype was seen a handful of times. The CDR3 reads CASSLGEGGPYEQYF. CDR3 DNA sequence: TGTGCCAGCAGTTTAGGCGAGGGGGGTCCCTACGAGCAGTACTTC. V and J are TRBV27 and TRBJ2-7; perhaps D is TRBD1 or TRBD2 (6 bases each). The V gene's germline CDR1 is MNHEY and CDR2 SMNVEV (reference sequence). The V end lost 2 bases, the J end lost 2 bases, and 13 bases lay between the germline ends. CDR3 length equals 15 residues.

The chain's CDR3 is CASSLRTSGGRGDTQYF. The CDR3 DNA follows: TGTGCCAGCAGCTTACGCACTAGCGGGGGGCGGGGAGATACGCAGTATTTT. The J gene is TRBJ2-3, the V gene TRBV11-2, with 12 bases lining up with TRBD2. This CDR3 has 17 residues. V dropped 2 bases and J dropped 5; count of bases not matched to a gene: 8. Germline loops: CDR1 SGHAT, CDR2 FQNNGV.

The chain combines TRBV7-9 with TRBJ2-6; the D gene could be TRBD1 or TRBD2 (5 bases each). V was shortened by 11 bases and J by 1 base, with 21 bases between the two germline ends. CDR3 length equals 17 residues. Germline V gene lookup returns CDR1 SEHNR and CDR2 FQNEAQ (reference sequence). The CDR3 loop reads CAEPGLQSSSGANVLTF. Written as DNA, the CDR3 is TGTGCCGAACCGGGGCTCCAGTCATCTTCTGGGGCCAACGTCCTGACTTTC. Looking up the rest from reference TRBV7-9 and TRBJ2-6 gives the full variable domain: DTGVSQNPRHKITKRGQNVTFRCDPISEHNRLYWYRQTLGQGPEFLTYFQNEAQLEKSRLLSDRFSAERPKGSFSTLEIQRTEQGDSAMYLCAEPGLQSSSGANVLTFGAGSRLTVL.

The table lists this clonotype with a few counts. The V call is TRBV20-1, the J call TRBJ2-5; D gene uncertain. There are 13 residues in the CDR3. The V and J ends lost 0 bases and 2 bases respectively, with 7 bases between them. Germline CDR1 DFQATT, CDR2 SNEGSKA (reference sequence). The CDR3 protein is CSARDQRQETQYF. CDR3 nucleotides: TGCAGTGCTAGAGACCAAAGACAAGAGACCCAGTACTTC.

The chain joins TRBV6-5 to TRBJ2-7; D remains unclear. V lost 0 bases and J 1 base, leaving 10 bases between the germline ends. The CDR3 is made up of 15 amino acids. From germline, CDR1 is MNHEY and CDR2 SVGAGI. The CDR3 nucleotides are TGTGCCAGCAGTTACTCCGCGACTTCGTCCTACGAGCAGTACTTC. Translation: CASSYSATSSYEQYF.

The chain employs TRBV20-1 and TRBJ2-1; a weak D match, TRBD2 (6 bases). Germline CDR1 and CDR2: DFQATT and SNEGSKA (reference sequence). The CDR3 is 13 residues long. V lost 4 bases, J lost 8 bases, and 15 bases lay in between. CDR3 DNA sequence: TGCAGTGCTATCGCTAGCGTCGTCGATGAGCAGTTCTTC. As protein: CSAIASVVDEQFF.

V usage is TRBV20-1 and J usage is TRBJ2-1; 8 positions match TRBD1. This CDR3 spans 14 amino acids. Trimming at V came to 0 bases and at J to 8 bases, leaving 6 bases not matched to a gene. From germline, CDR1 is DFQATT and CDR2 SNEGSKA (reference sequence). CDR3 in amino acids: CSAREGVQGDEQFF. CDR3 nucleotide sequence: TGCAGTGCTAGAGAAGGAGTACAGGGGGATGAGCAGTTCTTC.

V and J are TRBV20-1 and TRBJ2-3; D is unclear. This CDR3 is 15 amino acids long. Germline V gives CDR1 DFQATT, CDR2 SNEGSKA (reference sequence). The CDR3 region has the DNA TGCGGTGTTAGAGATCGACTCTCACTACCAGATACGCAGTATTTT. This codes for CGVRDRLSLPDTQYF.

V is TRBV5-5 and J is TRBJ1-2, with D hard to call. The germline gives CDR1 SGHKS, CDR2 YYEKEE (reference sequence). The CDR3 is 13 residues long. Deletions cut 6 bases from V and 7 bases from J, with 16 bases between. CDR3 coding DNA: TGTGCCAGCACCTCTGCGGATTGGCGTGGCTACACCTTC. The encoded protein is CASTSADWRGYTF.

The chain recombines TRBV7-2 with TRBJ2-4; D is possibly TRBD1 or TRBD2 (5 bases each). This CDR3 is built from 15 residues. Looked up from germline, CDR1 is SGHTA and CDR2 is FQGNSA. V was trimmed by 5 bases and J by 0 bases, leaving 11 bases between them. In DNA form, the CDR3 reads TGTGCCAGCAGCCAACCCGGGACAGCCAAAAACATTCAGTACTTC. This translates into CASSQPGTAKNIQYF.

The chain links TRBV9 to TRBJ1-2, with 7 positions matching TRBD1. The CDR3 covers 14 residues. In germline, CDR1 is SGDLS, CDR2 YYNGEE. V shed 3 bases and J 2 bases; nucleotides not matched to a gene: 4. The CDR3 is CASSAQGGNYGYTF. The CDR3 nucleotides are TGTGCCAGCAGCGCTCAGGGGGGAAACTATGGCTACACCTTC.

The chain combines TRBV11-2 with TRBJ1-2; D not certain. V dropped 4 bases and J dropped 1 base, with 16 bases sitting between them. This CDR3 is built from 16 residues. Germline assignment: CDR1 SGHAT and CDR2 FQNNGV. The CDR3 is CASSSLDGRDNYGYTF. CDR3 sequence (DNA): TGTGCCAGCAGCTCCCTGGACGGGAGGGATAACTATGGCTACACCTTC.

V is TRBV7-2 and J is TRBJ2-5; 11 bases are a match to TRBD2. Germline V gene sequence: CDR1 SGHTA, CDR2 FQGNSA. The ends lost 0 bases at V and 5 bases at J; junction bases unmatched: 11. This CDR3 is built from 18 residues. This CDR3 reads CTSSLAPWGRTSGETQYF. Written as DNA, the CDR3 is TGTACCAGCAGCTTAGCACCGTGGGGTAGGACTAGCGGGGAGACCCAGTACTTC. The variable domain in full, completed from reference TRBV7-2 and TRBJ2-5, reads GAGVSQSPSNKVTEKGKDVELRCDPISGHTALYWYRQSLGQGLEFLIYFQGNSAPDKSGLPSDRFSAERTGGSVSTLTIQRTQQEDSAVYLCTSSLAPWGRTSGETQYFGPGTRLLVL.

This chain uses TRBV12-3 or TRBV12-4 with TRBJ1-2; D gene uncertain. CDR3 length: 14 amino acids. Trimming took off 6 bases at V and 1 base at J, with 12 bases between the two ends. This chain's CDR3 is CASRLTRSNYGYTF. The DNA for the CDR3 is TGTGCCAGCAGATTAACCAGGAGTAACTATGGCTACACCTTC.

The V gene is TRBV12-3 or TRBV12-4, the J gene TRBJ2-3; weak D call: TRBD2 (6 bases). CDR3 length: 13 residues. V dropped 6 bases and J dropped 6 bases, with 13 bases sitting between them. CDR3 DNA: TGTGCCAGCAGCTCTCGGGGGAGGGATACGCAGTATTTT. Its protein is CASSSRGRDTQYF.